Listed below are T cell receptor beta chains from one sample, sequenced in a study of regulatory T cells in long-lasting Graves disease. A single record per CDR3 protein comes from TCRdb applying MiXCR to the multiplex PCR reads. The repertoire holds hundreds of thousands of distinct CDR3 sequences, with about 14% as singletons. These data also featured in a second study, about T cells in Graves' hyperthyroidism and ophthalmopathy.

The material was peripheral blood mononuclear cells (PBMCs), obtained at new diagnosis, from a patient treated with antithyroid drugs. Every receptor here comes from a man aged 25 to 40 with Graves disease. Both conserved end residues are part of each CDR3. D genes are given only for firm matches. Expanded clones get a size class; other rows say once, few or many, or leave the size out.

>TRBV5-1|many|.|TRBJ2-1
CASSLRQVNNEQFF
TGCGCCAGCAGCTTGAGACAGGTAAACAATGAGCAGTTCTTC
>TRBV29-1|few|.|TRBJ2-5
CSGAKRSGETQYF
TGCAGCGGGGCTAAGCGGTCGGGAGAGACCCAGTACTTC
>TRBV10-3|many|TRBD1|TRBJ2-3
CAIRGRDRLTDTQYF
TGTGCCATCAGGGGCCGGGACAGGCTCACAGATACGCAGTATTTT
>TRBV29-1|.|.|TRBJ2-3
CSVGTLGTDTQYF
TGCAGCGTCGGGACGTTGGGCACAGATACGCAGTATTTT
>TRBV7-2|.|.|TRBJ2-7
CASSLPGLESSYEQYF
TGTGCCAGCAGCTTACCTGGACTCGAAAGCTCCTACGAGCAGTACTTC
>TRBV28|.|.|TRBJ2-3
CASSPSPGAGDTQYF
TGTGCCAGCAGTCCCTCCCCGGGGGCAGGGGATACGCAGTATTTT
>TRBV20-1|many|TRBD2|TRBJ2-3
CSASGSSGADSSTQYF
TGCAGTGCTAGCGGATCTAGCGGGGCGGATAGTAGTACGCAGTATTTT
>TRBV29-1|many|TRBD1|TRBJ1-2
CSVDGTGASYGYTF
TGCAGCGTGGACGGGACAGGTGCTTCCTATGGCTACACCTTC
>TRBV7-2|few|.|TRBJ1-5
CASSSAPGNLGGQPQHF
TGTGCCAGCAGCTCAGCCCCAGGAAACTTAGGAGGGCAGCCCCAGCATTTT
>TRBV11-2|many|TRBD2|TRBJ2-1
CASSLMGGLAGAVGNEQFF
TGTGCCAGCAGCCTGATGGGGGGACTAGCGGGGGCTGTGGGCAATGAGCAGTTCTTC
>TRBV12-5|.|.|TRBJ2-5
CASGLKETQYF
TGTGCTAGTGGTCTGAAAGAGACCCAGTACTTC
>TRBV30|many|TRBD1|TRBJ2-5
CAWSTGQGSFETQYF
TGTGCCTGGAGTACGGGACAGGGAAGTTTCGAGACCCAGTACTTC
>TRBV4-1|few|.|TRBJ2-7
CASEKGAGLSYEQYF
TGCGCCAGCGAAAAGGGAGCCGGACTGTCCTACGAGCAGTACTTC
>TRBV12-3/TRBV12-4|many|.|TRBJ1-1
CASTPSTGLNTEAFF
TGTGCCAGCACCCCATCGACAGGCTTGAACACTGAAGCTTTCTTT
>TRBV14|.|.|TRBJ2-3
CASSQEDTQYF
TGTGCCAGCAGCCAAGAAGATACGCAGTATTTT
>TRBV6-5|few|.|TRBJ2-7
CASSYAGGYEQYF
TGTGCCAGCAGTTACGCCGGGGGCTACGAGCAGTACTTC
>TRBV6-2/TRBV6-3|few|TRBD2|TRBJ2-2
CASSYPPGLAGGRVTGELFF
TGTGCCAGCAGTTACCCGCCGGGACTAGCGGGAGGGCGGGTCACCGGGGAGCTGTTTTTT
>TRBV29-1|many|TRBD2|TRBJ2-2
CSGRGANTGELFF
TGCAGCGGACGGGGGGCGAACACCGGGGAGCTGTTTTTT
>TRBV12-3/TRBV12-4|many|TRBD2|TRBJ2-5
CASITGEGKTQYF
TGTGCCAGCATTACGGGGGAGGGTAAGACCCAGTACTTC
>TRBV6-2/TRBV6-3|many|.|TRBJ2-5
CASSPREYQETQYF
TGTGCCAGCAGTCCTAGGGAGTACCAAGAGACCCAGTACTTC
>TRBV10-1|few|.|TRBJ1-5
CASGDSNQPQHF
TGCGCCAGCGGGGATAGCAATCAGCCCCAGCATTTT
>TRBV9|.|TRBD2|TRBJ2-7
CASSALSRGRGNEQYF
TGTGCCAGCAGCGCACTGTCTCGCGGGAGGGGGAACGAGCAGTACTTC
>TRBV6-2/TRBV6-3|.|.|TRBJ2-7
CASSYYFHEQYF
TGTGCCAGCAGTTATTACTTCCACGAGCAGTACTTC
>TRBV29-1|.|.|TRBJ2-5
CSVMGPRDPPQETQYF
TGCAGCGTTATGGGACCCCGGGACCCCCCCCAAGAGACCCAGTACTTC
>TRBV12-3/TRBV12-4|many|.|TRBJ2-1
CASSFERRVGNEQFF
TGTGCCAGCAGTTTTGAGCGTCGGGTAGGCAATGAGCAGTTCTTC
>TRBV7-8|many|.|TRBJ2-3
CASPKGRDASTDTQYF
TGTGCCAGCCCCAAGGGGCGGGACGCTAGCACAGATACGCAGTATTTT
>TRBV5-1|few|TRBD2|TRBJ2-1
CASSPGDRTRGEQFF
TGCGCCAGCAGCCCCGGTGATAGGACTAGAGGGGAGCAGTTCTTC
>TRBV6-2/TRBV6-3|.|.|TRBJ2-7
CASTPPSGTEEYF
TGTGCCAGCACCCCGCCCTCCGGGACGGAGGAGTACTTC
>TRBV7-8|many|TRBD1|TRBJ2-5
CASLGTGTQETQYF
TGTGCCAGCCTTGGGACAGGGACCCAAGAGACCCAGTACTTC
>TRBV12-3/TRBV12-4|many|TRBD2|TRBJ2-7
CASRGAGGTYEQYF
TGTGCCAGCAGAGGAGCGGGAGGAACTTACGAGCAGTACTTC